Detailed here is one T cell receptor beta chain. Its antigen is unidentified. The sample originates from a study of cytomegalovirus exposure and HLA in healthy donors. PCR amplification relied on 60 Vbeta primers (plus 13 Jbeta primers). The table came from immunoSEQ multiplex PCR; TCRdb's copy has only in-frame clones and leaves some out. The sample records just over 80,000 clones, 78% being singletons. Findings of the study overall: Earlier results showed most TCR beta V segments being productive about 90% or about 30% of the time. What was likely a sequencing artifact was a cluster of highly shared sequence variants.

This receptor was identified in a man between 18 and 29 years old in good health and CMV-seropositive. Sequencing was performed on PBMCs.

CDR3 sequence: CASRLASSGSFEQYF. Here the CDR3 DNA reads TGTGCCAGCAGGCTTGCGTCTAGCGGGAGTTTCGAGCAGTACTTC. The rearrangement links TRBV11-2 to TRBJ2-7, with 10 bases that match TRBD2. Trimming at V came to 6 bases and at J to 6 bases, leaving 11 bases not matched to a gene. From germline, CDR1 is SGHAT and CDR2 FQNNGV. The CDR3 contains 15 residues.